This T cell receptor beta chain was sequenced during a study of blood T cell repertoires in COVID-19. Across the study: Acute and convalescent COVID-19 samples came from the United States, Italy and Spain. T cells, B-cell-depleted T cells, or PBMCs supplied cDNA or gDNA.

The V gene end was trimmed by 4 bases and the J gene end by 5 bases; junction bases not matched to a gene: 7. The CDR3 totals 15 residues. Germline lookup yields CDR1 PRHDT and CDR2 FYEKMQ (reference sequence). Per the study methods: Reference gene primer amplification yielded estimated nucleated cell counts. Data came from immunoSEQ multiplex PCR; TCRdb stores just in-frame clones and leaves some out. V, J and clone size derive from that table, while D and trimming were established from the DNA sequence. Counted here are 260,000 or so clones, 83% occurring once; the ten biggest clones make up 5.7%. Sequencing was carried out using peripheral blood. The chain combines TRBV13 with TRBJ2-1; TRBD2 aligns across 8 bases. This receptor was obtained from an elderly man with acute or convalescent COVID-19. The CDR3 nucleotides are TGTGCCAGCAGCTATTCTAGCGGGTCTCACAATGAGCAGTTCTTC. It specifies CASSYSSGSHNEQFF.